This T cell receptor beta chain was identified in a study of cytomegalovirus exposure and HLA in healthy donors. Concerning this clone itself: Antigen: not known.

CDR1 and CDR2 from the germline V gene are SQVTM and ANQGSEA. The CDR3 contains 14 residues. V lost 6 bases to trimming and J lost 5 bases, with 17 bases between them. Vbeta (60) and Jbeta (13) primers were used in the PCR. Assay used: immunoSEQ multiplex PCR; TCRdb lists only in-frame clones, some missing. The sample includes about 150,000 clones, 64% of them seen just once. Findings and limits, study-wide: In a later analysis, the majority of CMV-associated beta chains seemingly showed HLA restriction.

The gene calls are TRBV29-1 and TRBJ2-1, with D possibly being TRBD2 (6 bases). Sequencing was performed on PBMCs. This clonotype was sampled from a woman aged 30 to 39 in good health and CMV-seropositive. The CDR3 loop reads CSVRGGVVDNEQFF. CDR3 bases: TGCAGCGTCCGAGGAGGGGTAGTGGACAATGAGCAGTTCTTC.